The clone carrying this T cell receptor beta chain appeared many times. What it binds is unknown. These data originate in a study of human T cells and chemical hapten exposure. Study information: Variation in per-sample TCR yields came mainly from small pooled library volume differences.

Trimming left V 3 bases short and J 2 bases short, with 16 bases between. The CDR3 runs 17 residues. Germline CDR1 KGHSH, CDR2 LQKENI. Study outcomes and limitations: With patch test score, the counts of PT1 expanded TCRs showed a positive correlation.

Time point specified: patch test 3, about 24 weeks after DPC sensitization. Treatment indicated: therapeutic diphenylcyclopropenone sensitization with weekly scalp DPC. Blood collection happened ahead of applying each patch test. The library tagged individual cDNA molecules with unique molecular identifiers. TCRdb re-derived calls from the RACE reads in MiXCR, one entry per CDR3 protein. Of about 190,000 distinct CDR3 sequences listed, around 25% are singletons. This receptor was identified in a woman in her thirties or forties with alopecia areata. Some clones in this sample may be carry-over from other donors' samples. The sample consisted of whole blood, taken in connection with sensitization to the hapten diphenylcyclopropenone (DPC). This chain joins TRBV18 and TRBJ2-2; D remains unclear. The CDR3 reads CASSPFLRVSNTGELFF. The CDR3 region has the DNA TGTGCCAGCTCACCTTTTCTCCGGGTCTCAAACACCGGGGAGCTGTTTTTT.